The 5 T cell receptor beta chains presented below share a single source sample, sequenced in a study of OX40 agonist ivuxolimab in advanced cancers. Sequencing used immunoSEQ multiplex PCR; TCRdb keeps in-frame clones, though not all of them. The sample lists 60,000 to 100,000 clones, 87% seen once, with 0.45% to 0.7% in the top ten. Material: CD4+ or CD8+ T cells sorted from blood, obtained in a trial of the OX40 agonist ivuxolimab. The source of these receptors is an adult with an advanced solid tumor such as melanoma, head and neck, liver or kidney cancer.

This rearrangement joins TRBV21-1 to TRBJ2-7; the table's D gene call, TRBD2, was not cross checked with the DNA. TRBV21-1 is noted as a pseudogene. The CDR3 is 21 residues long. DNA of the CDR3: TGTGCCAGCAGCAAAGATTACGTCGTTCGACTAGCGGGAGTTGCCCTTTACGAGCAGTACTTC. Translated: CASSKDYVVRLAGVALYEQYF.

V usage is TRBV27 and J usage is TRBJ2-6, with a weak D call TRBD1 (6 bases). The CDR3 is 18 amino acids. The V gene's germline CDR1 is MNHEY and CDR2 SMNVEV (reference sequence). The V and J ends lost 6 bases and 0 bases respectively, with 18 bases between them. The CDR3 coding sequence is TGTGCCAGCAGGAGGACAGATTTTATCCTCTCTGGGGCCAACGTCCTGACTTTC. This codes for CASRRTDFILSGANVLTF.

The gene calls are TRBV11-2 and TRBJ1-2; D is undetermined. The ends were cut back, 5 bases at V and 7 bases at J, with 14 bases in the middle. CDR3 length: 13 amino acids. From germline, CDR1 is SGHAT and CDR2 FQNNGV. CDR3 nucleotides: TGTGCCAGCAGCGGCCCGGGTCGGAGTGGCTACACCTTC. Its protein is CASSGPGRSGYTF.

The chain is built from TRBV7-2 and TRBJ2-1, with 8 bases lining up with TRBD2. The CDR3 is 14 residues long. Trimming cost V 5 bases and J 3 bases; bases outside gene matches: 3. Per the germline V gene, CDR1 is SGHTA and CDR2 is FQGNSA. The CDR3 protein is CASSRLAGYNEQFF. CDR3 DNA: TGTGCCAGCAGCCGCCTAGCGGGCTACAATGAGCAGTTCTTC.

The chain uses TRBV5-1 and TRBJ1-3, with D possibly TRBD1 on 6 matching bases. Trimming took off 0 bases at V and 4 bases at J, with 14 bases between the two ends. This CDR3 region has 16 residues. CDR1 and CDR2 from the germline V gene are SGHRS and YFSETQ. The CDR3 coding sequence is TGCGCCAGCAGCTTGGAAGGGACAACTCGCGGAAACACCATATATTTT. Its protein is CASSLEGTTRGNTIYF. The full variable domain, completed using reference TRBV5-1 and TRBJ1-3, is KAGVTQTPRYLIKTRGQQVTLSCSPISGHRSVSWYQQTPGQGLQFLFEYFSETQRNKGNFPGRFSGRQFSNSRSEMNVSTLELGDSALYLCASSLEGTTRGNTIYFGEGSWLTVV.